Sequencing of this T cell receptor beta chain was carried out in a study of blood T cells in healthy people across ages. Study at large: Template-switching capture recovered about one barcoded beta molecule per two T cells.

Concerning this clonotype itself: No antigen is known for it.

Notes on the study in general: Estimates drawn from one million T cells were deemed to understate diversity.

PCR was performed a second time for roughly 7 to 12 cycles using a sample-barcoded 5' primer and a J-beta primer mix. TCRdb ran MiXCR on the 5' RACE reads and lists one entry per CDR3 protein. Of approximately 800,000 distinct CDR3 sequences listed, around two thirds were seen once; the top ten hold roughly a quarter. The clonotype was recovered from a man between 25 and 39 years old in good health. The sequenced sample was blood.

The CDR3 sequence: CASSLKDRGPGELFF. In DNA, the CDR3 is TGTGCCAGCAGTTTAAAGGACAGGGGGCCCGGGGAGCTGTTTTTT. The chain uses TRBV27 and TRBJ2-2; 11 bases align to TRBD1. This CDR3 region has 15 residues. The V gene's germline CDR1 is MNHEY and CDR2 SMNVEV (reference sequence). The trim removed 2 bases at V and 6 bases at J, leaving 2 bases unmatched.